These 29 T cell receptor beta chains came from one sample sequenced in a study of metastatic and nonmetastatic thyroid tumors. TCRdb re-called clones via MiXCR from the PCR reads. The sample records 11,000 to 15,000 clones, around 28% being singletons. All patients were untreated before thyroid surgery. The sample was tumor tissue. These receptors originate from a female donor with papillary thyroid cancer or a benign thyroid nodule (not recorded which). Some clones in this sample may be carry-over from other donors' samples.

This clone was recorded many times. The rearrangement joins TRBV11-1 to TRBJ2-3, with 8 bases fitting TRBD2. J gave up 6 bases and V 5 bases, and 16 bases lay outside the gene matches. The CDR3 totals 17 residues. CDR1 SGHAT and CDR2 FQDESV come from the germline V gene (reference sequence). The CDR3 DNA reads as TGTGCCAGCAGCCCCCGGACTAGCCCTACCCTGTGGGATACGCAGTATTTT. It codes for CASSPRTSPTLWDTQYF.

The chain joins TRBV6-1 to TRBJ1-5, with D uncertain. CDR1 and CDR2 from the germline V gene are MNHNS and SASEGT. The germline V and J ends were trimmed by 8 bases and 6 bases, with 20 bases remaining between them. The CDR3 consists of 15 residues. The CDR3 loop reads CASSKEARASQPQHF. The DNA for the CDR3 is TGTGCCAGCTCCAAGGAGGCGAGGGCAAGTCAGCCCCAGCATTTT.

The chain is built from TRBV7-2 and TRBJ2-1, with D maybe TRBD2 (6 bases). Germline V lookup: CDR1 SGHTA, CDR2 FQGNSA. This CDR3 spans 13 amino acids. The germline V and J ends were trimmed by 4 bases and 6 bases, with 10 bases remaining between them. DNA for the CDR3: TGTGCCAGCAGCTGGCCGGGAGCCAATGAGCAGTTCTTC. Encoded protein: CASSWPGANEQFF.

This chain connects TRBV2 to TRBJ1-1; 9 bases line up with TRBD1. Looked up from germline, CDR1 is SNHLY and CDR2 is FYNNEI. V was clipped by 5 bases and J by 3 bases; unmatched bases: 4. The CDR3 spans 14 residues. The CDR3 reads CASSLQGADTEAFF. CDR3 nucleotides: TGTGCCAGCAGTCTACAGGGGGCGGACACTGAAGCTTTCTTT. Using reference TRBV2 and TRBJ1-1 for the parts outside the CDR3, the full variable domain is EPEVTQTPSHQVTQMGQEVILRCVPISNHLYFYWYRQILGQKVEFLVSFYNNEISEKSEIFDDQFSVERPDGSNFTLKIRSTKLEDSAMYFCASSLQGADTEAFFGQGTRLTVV.

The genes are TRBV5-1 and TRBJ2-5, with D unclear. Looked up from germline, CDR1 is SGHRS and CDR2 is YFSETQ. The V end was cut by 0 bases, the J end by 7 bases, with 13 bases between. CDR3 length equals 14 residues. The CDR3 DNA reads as TGCGCCAGCAGCTTGGATACCCAACGTCTGACCCAGTACTTC. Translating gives CASSLDTQRLTQYF.

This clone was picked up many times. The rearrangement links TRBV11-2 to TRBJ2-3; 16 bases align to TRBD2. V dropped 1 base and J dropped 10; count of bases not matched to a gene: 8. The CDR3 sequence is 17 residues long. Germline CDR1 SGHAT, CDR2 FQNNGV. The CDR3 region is CASSLAKPGLAGGAQYF. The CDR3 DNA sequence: TGTGCCAGCAGCTTAGCTAAGCCGGGACTAGCGGGAGGGGCGCAGTATTTT.

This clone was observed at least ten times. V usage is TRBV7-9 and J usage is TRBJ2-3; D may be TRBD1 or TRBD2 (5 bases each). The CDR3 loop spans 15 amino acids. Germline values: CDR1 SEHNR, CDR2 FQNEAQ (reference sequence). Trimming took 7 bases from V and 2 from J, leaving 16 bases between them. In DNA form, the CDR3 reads TGTGCCAGCACCCACGACTGGGACGCCACAGATACGCAGTATTTT. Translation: CASTHDWDATDTQYF.

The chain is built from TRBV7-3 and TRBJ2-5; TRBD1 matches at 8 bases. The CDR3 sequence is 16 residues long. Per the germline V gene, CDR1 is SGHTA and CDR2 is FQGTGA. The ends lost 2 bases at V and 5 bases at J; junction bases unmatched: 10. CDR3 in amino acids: CASSLLGQGLDETQYF. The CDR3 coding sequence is TGTGCCAGCAGCTTACTAGGACAGGGTCTTGATGAGACCCAGTACTTC.

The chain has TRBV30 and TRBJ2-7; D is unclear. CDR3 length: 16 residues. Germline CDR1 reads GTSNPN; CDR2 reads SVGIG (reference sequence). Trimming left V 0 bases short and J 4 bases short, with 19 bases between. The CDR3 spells CAWSVMNSLLSYEQYF. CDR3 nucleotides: TGTGCCTGGAGTGTAATGAACAGCCTACTGTCTTACGAGCAGTACTTC. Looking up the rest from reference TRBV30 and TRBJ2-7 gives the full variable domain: SQTIHQWPATLVQPVGSPLSLECTVEGTSNPNLYWYRQAAGRGLQLLFYSVGIGQISSEVPQNLSASRPQDRQFILSSKKLLLSDSGFYLCAWSVMNSLLSYEQYFGPGTRLTVT.

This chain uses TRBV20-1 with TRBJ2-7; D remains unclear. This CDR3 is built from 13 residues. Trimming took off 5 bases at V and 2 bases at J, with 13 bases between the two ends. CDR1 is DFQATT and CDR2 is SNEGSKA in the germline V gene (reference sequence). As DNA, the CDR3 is TGCAGTGCTGAGACTGGGTGGCCCTACGAGCAGTACTTC. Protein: CSAETGWPYEQYF.

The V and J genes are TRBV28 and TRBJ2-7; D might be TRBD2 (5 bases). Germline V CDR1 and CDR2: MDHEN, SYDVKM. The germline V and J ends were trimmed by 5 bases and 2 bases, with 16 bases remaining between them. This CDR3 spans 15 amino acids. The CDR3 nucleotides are TGTGCCAGCAGTGACGGAGGAGGAAGGGCCTACGAGCAGTACTTC. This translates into CASSDGGGRAYEQYF. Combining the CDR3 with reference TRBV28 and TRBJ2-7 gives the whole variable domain DVKVTQSSRYLVKRTGEKVFLECVQDMDHENMFWYRQDPGLGLRLIYFSYDVKMKEKGDIPEGYSVSREKKERFSLILESASTNQTSMYLCASSDGGGRAYEQYFGPGTRLTVT.

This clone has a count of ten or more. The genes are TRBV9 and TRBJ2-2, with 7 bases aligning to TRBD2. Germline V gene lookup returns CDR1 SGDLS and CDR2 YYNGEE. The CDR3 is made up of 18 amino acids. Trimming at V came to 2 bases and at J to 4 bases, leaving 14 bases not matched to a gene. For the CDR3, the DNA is TGTGCCAGCAGCGTCGATCCGAGGGGCGGGGGTGGCACCGGGGAGCTGTTTTTT. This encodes CASSVDPRGGGGTGELFF.

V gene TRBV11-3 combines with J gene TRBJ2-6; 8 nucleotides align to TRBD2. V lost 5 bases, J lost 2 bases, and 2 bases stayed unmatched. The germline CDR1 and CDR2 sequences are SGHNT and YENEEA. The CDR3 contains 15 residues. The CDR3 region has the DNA TGTGCCAGCAGCCGGGGGGGAACTGGGGCCAACGTCCTGACTTTC. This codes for CASSRGGTGANVLTF.

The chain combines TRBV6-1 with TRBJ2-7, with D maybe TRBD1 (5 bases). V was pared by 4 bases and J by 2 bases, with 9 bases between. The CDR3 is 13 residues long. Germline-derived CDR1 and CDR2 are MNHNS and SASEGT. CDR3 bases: TGTGCCAGCAGTGTTGGCAGGGCCTACGAGCAGTACTTC. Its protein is CASSVGRAYEQYF.

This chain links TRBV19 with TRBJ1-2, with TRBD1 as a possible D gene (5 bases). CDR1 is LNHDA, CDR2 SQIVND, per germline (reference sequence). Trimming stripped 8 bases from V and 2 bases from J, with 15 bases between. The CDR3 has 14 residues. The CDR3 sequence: CASRRGWINYGYTF. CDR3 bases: TGTGCCAGTCGGAGGGGATGGATAAACTATGGCTACACCTTC.

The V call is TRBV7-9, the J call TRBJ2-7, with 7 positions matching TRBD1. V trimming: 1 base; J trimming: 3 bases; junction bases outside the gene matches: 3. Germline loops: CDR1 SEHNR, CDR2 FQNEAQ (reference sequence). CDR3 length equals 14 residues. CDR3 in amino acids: CASSLGDRHYEQYF. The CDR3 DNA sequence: TGTGCCAGCAGCTTAGGGGACAGACACTACGAGCAGTACTTC.

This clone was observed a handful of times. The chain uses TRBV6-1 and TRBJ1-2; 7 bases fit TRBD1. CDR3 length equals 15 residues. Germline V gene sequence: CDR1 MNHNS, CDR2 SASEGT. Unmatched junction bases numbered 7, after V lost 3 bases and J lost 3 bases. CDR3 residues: CASSDPSTGHYGYTF. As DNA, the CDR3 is TGTGCCAGCAGTGACCCCTCGACAGGGCACTATGGCTACACCTTC.

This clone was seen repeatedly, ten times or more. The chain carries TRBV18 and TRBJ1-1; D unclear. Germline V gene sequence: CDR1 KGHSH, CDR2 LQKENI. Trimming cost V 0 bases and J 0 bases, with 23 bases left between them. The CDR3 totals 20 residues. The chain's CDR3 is CASSPPADEAREAMNTEAFF. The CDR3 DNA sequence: TGTGCCAGCTCACCACCGGCGGATGAGGCCCGAGAGGCTATGAACACTGAAGCTTTCTTT.

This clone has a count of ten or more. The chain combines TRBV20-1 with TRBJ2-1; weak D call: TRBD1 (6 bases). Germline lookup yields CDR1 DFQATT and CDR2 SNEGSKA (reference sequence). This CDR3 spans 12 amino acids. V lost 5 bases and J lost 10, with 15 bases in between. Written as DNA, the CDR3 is TGCAGTGCTCCCACTACCGGGACAGAGCAGTTCTTC. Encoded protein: CSAPTTGTEQFF.

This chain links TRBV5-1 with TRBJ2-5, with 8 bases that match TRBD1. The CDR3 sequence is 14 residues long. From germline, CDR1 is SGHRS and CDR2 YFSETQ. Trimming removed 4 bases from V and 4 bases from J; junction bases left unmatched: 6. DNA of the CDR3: TGCGCCAGCAGCCTGCAGGGGGCGGGAGAGACCCAGTACTTC. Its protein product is CASSLQGAGETQYF.

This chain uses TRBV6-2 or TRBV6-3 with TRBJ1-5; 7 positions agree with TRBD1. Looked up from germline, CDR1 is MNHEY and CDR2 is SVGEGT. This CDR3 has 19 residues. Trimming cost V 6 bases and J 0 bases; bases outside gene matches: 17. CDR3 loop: CASRRGGGGASYSNQPQHF. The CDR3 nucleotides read TGTGCCAGCAGGCGGGGAGGAGGGGGCGCGAGCTATAGCAATCAGCCCCAGCATTTT.

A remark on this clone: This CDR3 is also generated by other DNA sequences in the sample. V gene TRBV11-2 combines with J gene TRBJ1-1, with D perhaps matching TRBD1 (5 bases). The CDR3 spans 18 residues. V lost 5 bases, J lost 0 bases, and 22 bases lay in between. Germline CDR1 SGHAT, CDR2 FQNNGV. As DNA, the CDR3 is TGTGCCAGCAGCCCTCGAGGGGCGATGGGGGGAATGAACACTGAAGCTTTCTTT. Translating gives CASSPRGAMGGMNTEAFF. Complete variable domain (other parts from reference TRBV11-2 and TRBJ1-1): EAGVAQSPRYKIIEKRQSVAFWCNPISGHATLYWYQQILGQGPKLLIQFQNNGVVDDSQLPKDRFSAERLKGVDSTLKIQPAKLEDSAVYLCASSPRGAMGGMNTEAFFGQGTRLTVV.

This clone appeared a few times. CDR3 protein: CASSSGQGDNEQFF. Here the CDR3 DNA reads TGTGCCAGCAGTTCGGGACAGGGGGACAATGAGCAGTTCTTC. The J gene is TRBJ2-1, the V gene TRBV28; 11 bases map to TRBD1. CDR3 length: 14 residues. V was clipped by 4 bases and J by 5 bases; unmatched bases: 1. CDR1 is MDHEN and CDR2 is SYDVKM in the germline V gene.

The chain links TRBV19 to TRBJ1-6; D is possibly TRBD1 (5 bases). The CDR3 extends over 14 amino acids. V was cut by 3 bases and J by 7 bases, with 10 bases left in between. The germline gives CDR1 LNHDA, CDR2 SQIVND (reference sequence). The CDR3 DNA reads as TGTGCCAGTAGTATCCCCAGGGAAAATTCACCCCTCCACTTT. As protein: CASSIPRENSPLHF.

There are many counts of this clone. As DNA, the CDR3 is TGTGCCAGTAGTATCGGGGCCTCGGGCCCAGATACGCAGTATTTT. The encoded protein is CASSIGASGPDTQYF. The chain uses TRBV19 and TRBJ2-3; D assignment may be TRBD1 or TRBD2 (5 bases each). V was cut by 3 bases and J by 4 bases, with 14 bases left in between. Germline V gene lookup returns CDR1 LNHDA and CDR2 SQIVND (reference sequence). The CDR3 loop spans 15 amino acids.

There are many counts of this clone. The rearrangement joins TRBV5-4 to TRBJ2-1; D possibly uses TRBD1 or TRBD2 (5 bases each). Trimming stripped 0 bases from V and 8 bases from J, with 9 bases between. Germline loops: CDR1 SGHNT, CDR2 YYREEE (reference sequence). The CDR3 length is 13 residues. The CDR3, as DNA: TGTGCCAGCAGCTTGGGAGGGGCCGATGAGCAGTTCTTC. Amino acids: CASSLGGADEQFF.

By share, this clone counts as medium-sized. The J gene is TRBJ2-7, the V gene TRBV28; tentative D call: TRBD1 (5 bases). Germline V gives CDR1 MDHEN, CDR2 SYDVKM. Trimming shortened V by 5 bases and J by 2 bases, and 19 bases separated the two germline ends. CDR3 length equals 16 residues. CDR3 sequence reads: CASSPLQVPRAYEQYF. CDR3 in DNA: TGTGCCAGCAGTCCGCTACAGGTCCCCAGGGCCTACGAGCAGTACTTC.

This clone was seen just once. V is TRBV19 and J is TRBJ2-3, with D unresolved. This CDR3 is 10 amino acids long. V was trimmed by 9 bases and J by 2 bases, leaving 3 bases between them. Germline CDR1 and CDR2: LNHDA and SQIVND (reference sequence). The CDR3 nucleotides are TGTGCCAGCATCACAGATACGCAGTATTTT. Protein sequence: CASITDTQYF.

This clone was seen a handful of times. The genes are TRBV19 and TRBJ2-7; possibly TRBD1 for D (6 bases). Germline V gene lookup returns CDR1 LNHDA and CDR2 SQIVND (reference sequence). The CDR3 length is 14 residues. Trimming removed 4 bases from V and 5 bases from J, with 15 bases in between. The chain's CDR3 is CASSTTGTRHEQYF. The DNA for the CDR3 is TGTGCCAGTAGTACCACCGGGACAAGACACGAGCAGTACTTC.